Below, 27 T cell receptor beta chains from the same sample are listed, as sequenced in a study of human T cells and chemical hapten exposure. TCRdb re-analysed the RACE reads in MiXCR, keeping a single row per CDR3 protein. The sample holds approximately 180,000 distinct CDR3 sequences; 25% to 35% are singletons and the top ten take approximately 3%. Time point noted: pre-sensitization, week 0. The treatment here: therapeutic diphenylcyclopropenone sensitization with weekly scalp DPC. Sequencing used whole blood, obtained in connection with sensitization to the hapten diphenylcyclopropenone (DPC). These receptors were taken from a woman younger than 45 with alopecia areata. Some clones in this sample may be carry-over from other donors' samples.

The chain links TRBV6-1 to TRBJ2-7; 8 bases agree with TRBD1. This CDR3 contains 15 residues. The germline V gene has CDR1 MNHNS and CDR2 SASEGT. Trimming at V came to 5 bases and at J to 4 bases, leaving 10 bases not matched to a gene. The CDR3 spells CASSISGQGLYEQYF. The CDR3 nucleotides read TGTGCCAGCAGTATTTCCGGACAGGGTTTGTACGAGCAGTACTTC.

The chain combines TRBV6-2 or TRBV6-3 with TRBJ1-1, with 7 bases identical to TRBD1. Per the germline V gene, CDR1 is MNHEY and CDR2 is SVGEGT. Losses at the gene ends were 10 bases for V and 1 base for J; bases not matched to a gene: 3. This CDR3 region has 12 residues. The CDR3 reads CATRTGNTEAFF. Here the CDR3 DNA reads TGTGCCACCCGGACAGGGAACACTGAAGCTTTCTTT.

Only a few counts were recorded for this clonotype. V usage is TRBV6-2 or TRBV6-3 and J usage is TRBJ1-1; D is uncertain. The CDR3 covers 14 residues. Germline V gives CDR1 MNHEY, CDR2 SVGEGT. The V end was cut by 8 bases, the J end by 2 bases, with 15 bases between. In DNA, the CDR3 is TGTGCCAGCGCAAGTTACGAGGGAAACACTGAAGCTTTCTTT. It encodes CASASYEGNTEAFF.

The rearrangement links TRBV7-2 to TRBJ1-1; D remains unclear. CDR1 is SGHTA, CDR2 FQGNSA, per germline. CDR3 length: 15 amino acids. V lost 5 bases and J lost 1, with 14 bases in between. CDR3 in DNA: TGTGCCAGCAGCCTCACCCCCAGACAGAACACTGAAGCTTTCTTT. It yields the protein CASSLTPRQNTEAFF.

The chain joins TRBV7-9 to TRBJ2-6, with a possible D match to TRBD2 (5 bases). V dropped 3 bases and J dropped 0 bases, with 6 bases sitting between them. The CDR3 is 15 residues long. Germline loops: CDR1 SEHNR, CDR2 FQNEAQ (reference sequence). CDR3 DNA sequence: TGTGCCAGCAGCTTGGCGGGCTCTGGGGCCAACGTCCTGACTTTC. This sequence encodes CASSLAGSGANVLTF.

The V call is TRBV27, the J call TRBJ1-2; D is unclear. The germline V and J ends were trimmed by 0 bases and 4 bases, with 6 bases remaining between them. The CDR3 loop spans 13 amino acids. Germline V lookup: CDR1 MNHEY, CDR2 SMNVEV (reference sequence). This CDR3 is CASSLSESYGYTF. The CDR3 region has the DNA TGTGCCAGCAGTTTATCAGAGAGCTATGGCTACACCTTC.

This clonotype showed up many times. The chain has TRBV12-5 and TRBJ2-1; TRBD2 might be the D (5 bases). The CDR3 extends over 13 amino acids. In germline, CDR1 is LGHNT, CDR2 FRNRAP. The ends were cut back, 8 bases at V and 5 bases at J, with 13 bases in the middle. CDR3 region: CASQPDFHNEQFF. DNA for the CDR3: TGTGCTAGTCAGCCGGACTTTCACAATGAGCAGTTCTTC.

This clonotype was observed many times. The gene calls are TRBV12-3 or TRBV12-4 and TRBJ2-5, with TRBD1 as a possible D gene (5 bases). The CDR3 spans 14 residues. V was cut by 4 bases and J by 2 bases, with 11 bases left in between. The CDR3: CASSWMGPQETQYF. The CDR3 region has the DNA TGTGCCAGCAGTTGGATGGGGCCACAAGAGACCCAGTACTTC.

This chain connects TRBV10-3 to TRBJ2-3; TRBD2 aligns across 13 bases. The V segment lost 4 bases and the J segment 4 bases; nucleotides outside the gene matches: 8. The V gene's germline CDR1 is ENHRY and CDR2 SYGVKD. This CDR3 region has 17 residues. CDR3 residues: CAISGSLAGGQADTQYF. The CDR3, as DNA: TGTGCCATCAGTGGTTCACTAGCGGGGGGGCAGGCAGATACGCAGTATTTT.

The chain links TRBV20-1 to TRBJ1-1; D remains unclear. The CDR3 extends over 12 amino acids. Looked up from germline, CDR1 is DFQATT and CDR2 is SNEGSKA (reference sequence). Trimming left V 3 bases short and J 1 base short, with 6 bases between. CDR3 region: CSASKGNTEAFF. CDR3 DNA sequence: TGCAGTGCTAGTAAGGGGAACACTGAAGCTTTCTTT.

The rearrangement uses TRBV28 and TRBJ1-5, with D unresolved. Germline lookup yields CDR1 MDHEN and CDR2 SYDVKM. Trimming shortened V by 1 base and J by 2 bases, and 9 bases separated the two germline ends. CDR3 size: 15 residues. CDR3 nucleotides: TGTGCCAGCAGTTTATCCACCCACGGCAATCAGCCCCAGCATTTT. The encoded protein is CASSLSTHGNQPQHF.

Only a few counts were recorded for this clonotype. The V call is TRBV7-9, the J call TRBJ1-2; tentatively, D is TRBD1 (5 bases). With 6 bases removed from V and 1 base from J, the gap between germline ends came to 12 bases. Germline V gene lookup returns CDR1 SEHNR and CDR2 FQNEAQ (reference sequence). The CDR3 has 14 residues. CDR3 region: CASSSGTVNYGYTF. The CDR3 DNA sequence: TGTGCCAGCAGTTCCGGGACGGTTAACTATGGCTACACCTTC.

This clonotype was seen a few times. The chain links TRBV20-1 to TRBJ2-7, with TRBD1 as a possible D gene (5 bases). Germline values: CDR1 DFQATT, CDR2 SNEGSKA (reference sequence). Trimming left V 3 bases short and J 4 bases short, with 16 bases between. The CDR3 runs to 14 residues. The CDR3 nucleotides read TGCAGTGCTAGGGCGGCAGGGCCTGTATACGAGCAGTACTTC. This sequence encodes CSARAAGPVYEQYF.

This chain connects TRBV7-6 to TRBJ2-5, with a tentative D call TRBD1 (6 bases). Germline V gene sequence: CDR1 SGHVS, CDR2 FNYEAQ. The CDR3 covers 14 residues. Trimming stripped 2 bases from V and 6 bases from J, with 13 bases between. The CDR3 is CASSLPQGSKTQYF. The CDR3 DNA reads TGTGCCAGCAGCTTACCACAGGGTTCGAAGACCCAGTACTTC.

The chain combines TRBV7-2 with TRBJ2-2; D ambiguous. The CDR3 covers 13 residues. In germline, CDR1 is SGHTA, CDR2 FQGNSA. Trimming took 2 bases from V and 5 from J, leaving 6 bases between them. The CDR3, as DNA: TGTGCCAGCAGCTTATACGTGACCGGGGAGCTGTTTTTT. Amino acid sequence: CASSLYVTGELFF.

The table lists this clonotype with a few counts. This chain connects TRBV20-1 to TRBJ2-5, with 7 bases identical to TRBD2. Losses at the gene ends were 1 base for V and 5 bases for J; bases not matched to a gene: 10. The CDR3 spans 15 residues. CDR1 and CDR2 (germline): DFQATT, SNEGSKA (reference sequence). CDR3 bases: TGCAGTGCTAGAGTGCGAAGTGGGGGGGTGGAGACCCAGTACTTC. Amino acid sequence: CSARVRSGGVETQYF.

Only a few counts were recorded for this clonotype. J is TRBJ2-2 and V is TRBV4-2; possibly TRBD1 for D (5 bases). CDR1 is LGHNA, CDR2 YNFKEQ, per germline. Trimming removed 2 bases at V and 0 bases at J, with 7 bases between. The CDR3 has 15 residues. The CDR3 here is CASSQTGANTGELFF. The DNA of the CDR3 is TGTGCCAGCAGCCAAACAGGAGCGAACACCGGGGAGCTGTTTTTT.

This clonotype was recorded a few times. V usage is TRBV2 and J usage is TRBJ2-1; TRBD2 is a possible D gene (6 bases). The germline V gene encodes CDR1 SNHLY and CDR2 FYNNEI. This CDR3 is built from 14 residues. Trimming removed 9 bases at V and 4 bases at J, with 16 bases between. This CDR3 reads CASLGLSPYNEQFF. For the CDR3, the DNA is TGTGCCAGTTTGGGACTGTCCCCTTACAATGAGCAGTTCTTC.

The chain uses TRBV4-3 and TRBJ2-3; 12 nucleotides line up with TRBD2. The V gene end was trimmed by 4 bases and the J gene end by 6 bases; junction bases not matched to a gene: 8. This CDR3 comprises 16 residues. Germline assignment: CDR1 LGHNA and CDR2 YSLEER. The DNA for the CDR3 is TGCGCCAGCAGCCGAGGGACTAGCGGGCGGCCGGATACGCAGTATTTT. Its protein is CASSRGTSGRPDTQYF.

This clonotype was detected only a few times. The chain links TRBV28 to TRBJ2-1; 8 nucleotides line up with TRBD1. Germline V gene sequence: CDR1 MDHEN, CDR2 SYDVKM. This CDR3 contains 13 residues. The V and J ends lost 6 bases and 9 bases, in that order; junction bases with no gene match: 7. This chain's CDR3 is CASRGQGAGEQFF. CDR3 DNA: TGTGCCAGCAGAGGGCAGGGGGCAGGTGAGCAGTTCTTC.

This clonotype was recorded many times. The chain is built from TRBV5-1 and TRBJ2-7; 9 bases are a match to TRBD1. Losses at the gene ends were 7 bases for V and 5 bases for J; bases not matched to a gene: 4. The CDR3 runs to 12 residues. Germline V gene data show CDR1 as SGHRS and CDR2 as YFSETQ. The CDR3 reads CASRRDRDEQYF. The CDR3 DNA follows: TGCGCCAGCCGACGGGACAGGGACGAGCAGTACTTC.

V is TRBV15 and J is TRBJ2-1, with TRBD2 as a possible D gene (5 bases). The CDR3 is 14 amino acids. The ends were cut back, 1 base at V and 8 bases at J, with 12 bases in the middle. Germline CDR1 reads LNHNV; CDR2 reads YYDKDF (reference sequence). The CDR3 DNA sequence: TGTGCCACCAGCAGAGGCGGGCGCGTCGATGAGCAGTTCTTC. Amino acid sequence: CATSRGGRVDEQFF.

The table lists this clonotype with many counts. This chain joins TRBV6-2 or TRBV6-3 and TRBJ1-4; 8 nucleotides match TRBD1. Germline V gene sequence: CDR1 MNHEY, CDR2 SVGEGT. The CDR3 has 15 residues. V was clipped by 2 bases and J by 12 bases; unmatched bases: 11. The DNA for the CDR3 is TGTGCCAGCAGTTACGCGGGGACAGGCAACTTTCAACTGTTTTTT. This sequence encodes CASSYAGTGNFQLFF.

This clonotype was seen a few times. The V gene is TRBV12-3 or TRBV12-4, the J gene TRBJ2-2; D gene unclear. V was trimmed by 1 base and J by 7 bases, leaving 4 bases between them. This CDR3 is built from 12 residues. The CDR3 region has the DNA TGTGCCAGCAGTTTAGGTATCGGGGAGCTGTTTTTT. The encoded protein is CASSLGIGELFF.

This clonotype was found a few times. V usage is TRBV28 and J usage is TRBJ2-3; unclear D gene. Per germline, CDR1 MDHEN and CDR2 SYDVKM. The CDR3 runs 14 residues. Trimming pared 5 bases from V and 6 bases from J, leaving 15 bases between. This chain's CDR3 is CASSRRALKDTQYF. In DNA, the CDR3 is TGTGCCAGCAGTAGACGGGCACTAAAGGATACGCAGTATTTT.

This clonotype was seen only a few times. The chain combines TRBV20-1 with TRBJ2-1, with 8 bases lining up with TRBD1. Germline-derived CDR1 and CDR2 are DFQATT and SNEGSKA (reference sequence). The CDR3 spans 12 residues. The V and J ends lost 5 bases and 7 bases, in that order; junction bases with no gene match: 4. The CDR3 loop reads CSADYRGNEQFF. CDR3 sequence (DNA): TGCAGTGCTGATTACAGGGGGAATGAGCAGTTCTTC.

The chain combines TRBV28 with TRBJ2-1; D is undetermined. The CDR3 contains 14 residues. The germline V gene encodes CDR1 MDHEN and CDR2 SYDVKM. The V gene lost 3 bases and the J gene lost 5 bases, with 11 bases spanning the gap. CDR3 DNA sequence: TGTGCCAGCAGTTTCGGTCTTGTCAACAATGAGCAGTTCTTC. It yields the protein CASSFGLVNNEQFF.